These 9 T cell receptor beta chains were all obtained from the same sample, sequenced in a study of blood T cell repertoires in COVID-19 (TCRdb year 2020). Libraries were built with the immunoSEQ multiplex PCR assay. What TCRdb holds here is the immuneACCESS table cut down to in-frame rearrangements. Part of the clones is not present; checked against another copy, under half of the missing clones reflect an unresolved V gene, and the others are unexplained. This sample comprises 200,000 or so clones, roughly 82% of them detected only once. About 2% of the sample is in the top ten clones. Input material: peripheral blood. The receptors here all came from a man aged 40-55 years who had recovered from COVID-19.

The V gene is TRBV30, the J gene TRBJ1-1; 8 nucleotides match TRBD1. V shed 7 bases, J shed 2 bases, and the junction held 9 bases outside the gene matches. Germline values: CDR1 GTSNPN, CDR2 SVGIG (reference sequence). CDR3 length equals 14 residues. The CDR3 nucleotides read TGTGCCTCTACTATCACAGGGGGTAACACTGAAGCTTTCTTT. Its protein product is CASTITGGNTEAFF.

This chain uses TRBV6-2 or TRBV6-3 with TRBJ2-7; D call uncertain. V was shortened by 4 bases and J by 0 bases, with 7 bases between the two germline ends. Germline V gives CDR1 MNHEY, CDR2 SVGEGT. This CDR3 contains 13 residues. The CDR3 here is CASSSSFSYEQYF. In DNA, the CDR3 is TGTGCCAGCAGTTCCTCCTTCTCCTACGAGCAGTACTTC.

DNA for the CDR3: TGCAGCGTTCGTTTGCGGTACCAAGAGACCCAGTACTTC. Translated, it gives CSVRLRYQETQYF. This sequence joins TRBV29-1 and TRBJ2-5; D uncertain. The CDR3 is 13 amino acids. The V end lost 5 bases, the J end lost 0 bases, and 10 bases lay between the germline ends. Germline assignment: CDR1 SQVTM and CDR2 ANQGSEA. The whole variable domain, filled in from reference TRBV29-1 and TRBJ2-5, reads SAVISQKPSRDICQRGTSLTIQCQVDSQVTMMFWYRQQPGQSLTLIATANQGSEATYESGFVIDKFPISRPNLTFSTLTVSNMSPEDSSIYLCSVRLRYQETQYFGPGTRLLVL.

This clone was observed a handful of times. The CDR3, as DNA: TGCGCCAGCAGCCAAGTCGGCGGGGGCACTGAAGCTTTCTTT. Its translation is CASSQVGGGTEAFF. The chain is built from TRBV4-1 and TRBJ1-1; a possible D gene is TRBD1 (5 bases). CDR3 length: 14 amino acids. CDR1 and CDR2 (germline): MGHRA, YSYEKL. The V gene lost 1 base and the J gene lost 4 bases, with 10 bases spanning the gap.

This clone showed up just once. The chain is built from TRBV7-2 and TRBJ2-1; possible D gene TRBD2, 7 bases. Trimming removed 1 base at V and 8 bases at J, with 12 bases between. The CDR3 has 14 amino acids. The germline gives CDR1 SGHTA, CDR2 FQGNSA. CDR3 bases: TGTGCCAGCAGCTTAGAACAGGGAGGGGATGAGCAGTTCTTC. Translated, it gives CASSLEQGGDEQFF.

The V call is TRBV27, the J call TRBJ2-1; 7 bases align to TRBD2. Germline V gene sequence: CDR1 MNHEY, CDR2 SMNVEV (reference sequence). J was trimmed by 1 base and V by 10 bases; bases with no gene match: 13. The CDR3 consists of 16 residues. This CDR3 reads CATAPLAGDSYNEQFF. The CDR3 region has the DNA TGTGCCACCGCCCCCCTTGCGGGGGATTCCTACAATGAGCAGTTCTTC.

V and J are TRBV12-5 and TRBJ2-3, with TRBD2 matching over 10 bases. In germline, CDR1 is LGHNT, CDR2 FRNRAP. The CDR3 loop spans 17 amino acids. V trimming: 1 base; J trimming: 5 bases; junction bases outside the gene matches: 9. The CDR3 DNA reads TGTGCTAGTGGTTTGGGCCAAGGTAGCGGGGGGCGAGATACGCAGTATTTT. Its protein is CASGLGQGSGGRDTQYF.

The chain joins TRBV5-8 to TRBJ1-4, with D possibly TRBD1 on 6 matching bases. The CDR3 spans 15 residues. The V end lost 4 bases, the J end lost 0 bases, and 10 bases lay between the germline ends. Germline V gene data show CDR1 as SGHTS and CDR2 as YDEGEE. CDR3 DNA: TGTGCCAGCAGCACCAGGGGTGCAACTAATGAAAAACTGTTTTTT. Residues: CASSTRGATNEKLFF.

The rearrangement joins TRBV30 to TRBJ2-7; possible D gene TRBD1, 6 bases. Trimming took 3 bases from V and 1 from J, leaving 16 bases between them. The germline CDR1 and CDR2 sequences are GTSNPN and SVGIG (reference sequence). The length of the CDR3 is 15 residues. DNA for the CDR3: TGTGCCTGGAGCGAAGGGGGAGTCGGGTCCTACGAGCAGTACTTC. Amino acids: CAWSEGGVGSYEQYF.